These 29 T cell receptor beta chains were all obtained from the same sample, sequenced in a study of early T cells in non-severe SARS-CoV-2 infection. Using its own MiXCR run on the 5' RACE reads, TCRdb lists one record per CDR3 protein. The table records fewer than 80,000 distinct CDR3 sequences, 9.5% to 15% of them present only once. Input material: whole blood. The receptor set was obtained from an adult who was a healthcare worker with PCR-confirmed SARS-CoV-2 infection or an uninfected control (not recorded which).

This clonotype was counted at least ten times. V is TRBV24-1 and J is TRBJ2-1; TRBD1 might be the D (6 bases). The CDR3 loop spans 13 amino acids. Germline V gene sequence: CDR1 KGHDR, CDR2 SFDVKD. With 12 bases removed from V and 0 bases from J, the gap between germline ends came to 11 bases. The chain's CDR3 is CASQGSSYNEQFF. In DNA, the CDR3 is TGTGCCTCCCAGGGGAGCTCCTACAATGAGCAGTTCTTC.

This clonotype came up many times. The V gene is TRBV7-9, the J gene TRBJ1-5; 7 bases are a match to TRBD1. This CDR3 spans 16 amino acids. V shed 5 bases and J 4 bases; nucleotides not matched to a gene: 11. Germline CDR1 reads SEHNR; CDR2 reads FQNEAQ (reference sequence). The CDR3 DNA reads as TGTGCCAGCAGCCCAGGGGGGCCCGGCCCAAATCAGCCCCAGCATTTT. It is translated as CASSPGGPGPNQPQHF.

This clonotype appeared a few times. The V and J genes are TRBV18 and TRBJ2-2; D is undetermined. Germline assignment: CDR1 KGHSH and CDR2 LQKENI. V was cut by 2 bases and J by 5 bases, with 3 bases left in between. This CDR3 spans 12 amino acids. The CDR3 loop is CASSPVTGELFF. CDR3 coding DNA: TGTGCCAGCTCACCAGTTACCGGGGAGCTGTTTTTT.

V usage is TRBV5-1 and J usage is TRBJ1-3, with D unclear. Trimming cost V 0 bases and J 2 bases, with 6 bases left between them. The CDR3 totals 14 residues. In germline, CDR1 is SGHRS, CDR2 YFSETQ. The CDR3 DNA sequence: TGCGCCAGCAGCTTGGCCGCCACTGGAAACACCATATATTTT. Translated: CASSLAATGNTIYF.

The chain uses TRBV29-1 and TRBJ1-1, with no clear D. The V gene's germline CDR1 is SQVTM and CDR2 ANQGSEA. The V end was cut by 3 bases, the J end by 10 bases, with 9 bases between. The length of the CDR3 is 10 residues. CDR3 amino acids: CSVEGNGAFF. CDR3 bases: TGCAGCGTTGAGGGGAATGGAGCTTTCTTT. The whole variable domain, filled in from reference TRBV29-1 and TRBJ1-1, reads SAVISQKPSRDICQRGTSLTIQCQVDSQVTMMFWYRQQPGQSLTLIATANQGSEATYESGFVIDKFPISRPNLTFSTLTVSNMSPEDSSIYLCSVEGNGAFFGQGTRLTVV.

This clonotype appeared many times. J is TRBJ2-7 and V is TRBV11-2, with 8 bases lining up with TRBD1. Trimming took 4 bases from V and 5 from J; bases not matched to a gene: 7. Germline V gives CDR1 SGHAT, CDR2 FQNNGV. CDR3 length: 14 residues. Here the CDR3 reads CASSSQGASNEQYF. The CDR3, as DNA: TGTGCCAGCAGCTCTCAGGGGGCATCTAACGAGCAGTACTTC.

The sample holds many counts of this clonotype. Here the CDR3 reads CASRQGQGGYGYTF. CDR3 in DNA: TGTGCCAGCAGACAAGGACAGGGGGGCTATGGCTACACCTTC. The rearrangement links TRBV6-1 to TRBJ1-2; 10 nucleotides align to TRBD1. In germline, CDR1 is MNHNS, CDR2 SASEGT. V shed 6 bases and J 4 bases; nucleotides not matched to a gene: 5. The CDR3 loop spans 14 amino acids.

This clonotype was seen ten or more times. The CDR3 DNA reads TGCGCCAGCACATTTAGCGGGAGCGGGTCCTACGAGCAGTACTTC. It codes for CASTFSGSGSYEQYF. This chain joins TRBV5-1 and TRBJ2-7, with TRBD2 matching over 9 bases. With 6 bases clipped from V and 1 base from J, the junction kept 8 bases outside the gene matches. Germline assignment: CDR1 SGHRS and CDR2 YFSETQ. This CDR3 has 15 residues.

In this sample, this clonotype turned up many times. This chain joins TRBV7-9 and TRBJ2-6; D is uncertain. This CDR3 is built from 15 residues. Deletions cut 7 bases from V and 2 bases from J, with 12 bases between. CDR1 is SEHNR, CDR2 FQNEAQ, per germline (reference sequence). CDR3 residues: CASTTAKPGANVLTF. In DNA form, the CDR3 reads TGTGCCAGCACCACCGCTAAGCCTGGGGCCAACGTCCTGACTTTC.

Many counts were recorded for this clonotype. J is TRBJ2-3 and V is TRBV5-1; 10 nucleotides match TRBD2. The V gene's germline CDR1 is SGHRS and CDR2 YFSETQ. CDR3 size: 14 residues. The junction had 5 bases not matched to a gene; V was cut back by 8 bases and J by 2 bases. CDR3 DNA: TGCGCCAGTACTAGCGGGATTTCCACAGATACGCAGTATTTT. Amino acid sequence: CASTSGISTDTQYF.

In this sample, this clonotype turned up a few times. This chain joins TRBV6-5 and TRBJ2-1; 11 nucleotides agree with TRBD2. The V gene end was trimmed by 5 bases and the J gene end by 6 bases; junction bases not matched to a gene: 6. This CDR3 has 15 amino acids. CDR1 and CDR2 from the germline V gene are MNHEY and SVGAGI. CDR3 protein: CASSPSGRLGNEQFF. CDR3 bases: TGTGCCAGCAGTCCTAGCGGGAGGTTAGGCAATGAGCAGTTCTTC.

The V call is TRBV20-1, the J call TRBJ2-3; D perhaps matches TRBD1 (6 bases). This CDR3 comprises 16 residues. The germline gives CDR1 DFQATT, CDR2 SNEGSKA (reference sequence). Trimming removed 1 base at V and 4 bases at J, with 18 bases between. In DNA, the CDR3 is TGCAGTGCTAGAGCAGGGGAACTAATTAAACCAGATACGCAGTATTTT. It translates to CSARAGELIKPDTQYF.

This clonotype was picked up a small number of times. The chain is built from TRBV28 and TRBJ2-1, with 8 bases that match TRBD2. V was pared by 6 bases and J by 6 bases, with 10 bases of the junction left unmatched. Germline lookup yields CDR1 MDHEN and CDR2 SYDVKM. This CDR3 has 15 residues. DNA for the CDR3: TGTGCCAGCAGCCCCGGGGGGGTGAAGGGCAATGAGCAGTTCTTC. Its translation is CASSPGGVKGNEQFF.

This clonotype occurred a few times. The chain uses TRBV7-6 and TRBJ1-3; D unclear. V lost 0 bases to trimming and J lost 0 bases, with 9 bases between them. The germline V gene has CDR1 SGHVS and CDR2 FNYEAQ. The CDR3 runs 16 residues. The CDR3 nucleotides read TGTGCCAGCAGCTTAGCAGCTCATGACTCTGGAAACACCATATATTTT. It yields the protein CASSLAAHDSGNTIYF.

This clonotype has a handful of counts. V is TRBV9 and J is TRBJ2-7, with 11 bases matching TRBD2. The CDR3 has 15 amino acids. Germline V lookup: CDR1 SGDLS, CDR2 YYNGEE. V shed 4 bases, J shed 2 bases, and the junction held 5 bases outside the gene matches. CDR3 region: CASSRLAGRPYEQYF. CDR3 sequence (DNA): TGTGCCAGCAGCCGACTAGCGGGACGCCCCTACGAGCAGTACTTC.

In this sample, this clonotype turned up a few times. The rearrangement uses TRBV5-1 and TRBJ2-7; weak D call: TRBD1 (5 bases). The CDR3 spans 14 residues. V was trimmed by 3 bases and J by 2 bases, leaving 12 bases between them. In germline, CDR1 is SGHRS, CDR2 YFSETQ. The CDR3 sequence is CASSSDPGTYEQYF. CDR3 sequence (DNA): TGCGCCAGCAGCTCCGACCCAGGGACCTACGAGCAGTACTTC.

This rearrangement joins TRBV7-9 to TRBJ1-4; 9 bases are a match to TRBD1. V lost 5 bases and J lost 7; bases outside the gene matches: 8. Germline V gene data show CDR1 as SEHNR and CDR2 as FQNEAQ (reference sequence). CDR3 size: 15 residues. CDR3 DNA sequence: TGTGCCAGCAGCGGACAGGGGCAGATAGGTGAAAAACTGTTTTTT. Amino acids: CASSGQGQIGEKLFF.

This clonotype was observed a handful of times. The chain is built from TRBV7-2 and TRBJ1-4, with D maybe TRBD1 (5 bases). In germline, CDR1 is SGHTA, CDR2 FQGNSA. Trimming cost V 2 bases and J 8 bases, with 12 bases left between them. This CDR3 comprises 14 residues. CDR3 amino acids: CASSLSGGGEKLFF. As DNA, the CDR3 is TGTGCCAGCAGCTTAAGCGGGGGTGGAGAAAAACTGTTTTTT. Complete variable domain (other parts from reference TRBV7-2 and TRBJ1-4): GAGVSQSPSNKVTEKGKDVELRCDPISGHTALYWYRQSLGQGLEFLIYFQGNSAPDKSGLPSDRFSAERTGGSVSTLTIQRTQQEDSAVYLCASSLSGGGEKLFFGSGTQLSVL.

The V gene is TRBV7-2, the J gene TRBJ1-3; 7 bases agree with TRBD1. The CDR3 extends over 17 amino acids. The V gene end was trimmed by 4 bases and the J gene end by 0 bases; junction bases not matched to a gene: 9. Germline values: CDR1 SGHTA, CDR2 FQGNSA. The chain's CDR3 is CASSSQGQLHSGNTIYF. As DNA, the CDR3 is TGTGCCAGCAGCTCTCAGGGACAGCTACACTCTGGAAACACCATATATTTT.

As DNA, the CDR3 is TGTGCCACCCCGTCCCTGAACACCGGGGAGCTGTTTTTT. Residues: CATPSLNTGELFF. The chain couples TRBV28 to TRBJ2-2; D ambiguous. This CDR3 spans 13 amino acids. The V end lost 10 bases, the J end lost 1 base, and 10 bases lay between the germline ends. Germline lookup yields CDR1 MDHEN and CDR2 SYDVKM.

This clonotype has ten or more counts. The CDR3 region is CASSSPRLEQYF. The CDR3 coding sequence is TGTGCCAGCAGCTCCCCGCGGTTGGAGCAGTACTTC. The rearrangement links TRBV7-9 to TRBJ2-7; D not resolved. Trimming removed 4 bases from V and 7 bases from J, with 11 bases in between. The CDR3 is 12 residues long. Germline values: CDR1 SEHNR, CDR2 FQNEAQ (reference sequence). Together with reference TRBV7-9 and TRBJ2-7, the CDR3 gives the full variable domain: DTGVSQNPRHKITKRGQNVTFRCDPISEHNRLYWYRQTLGQGPEFLTYFQNEAQLEKSRLLSDRFSAERPKGSFSTLEIQRTEQGDSAMYLCASSSPRLEQYFGPGTRLTVT.

This clonotype was found many times. The chain uses TRBV7-2 and TRBJ2-3; D ambiguous. Germline CDR1 SGHTA, CDR2 FQGNSA. The V end lost 1 base, the J end lost 2 bases, and 7 bases lay between the germline ends. CDR3 size: 14 residues. CDR3 loop: CASSLEQNTDTQYF. The CDR3 DNA reads as TGTGCCAGCAGCTTAGAACAGAACACAGATACGCAGTATTTT.

This chain links TRBV27 with TRBJ2-4, with 7 nucleotides matching TRBD1. This CDR3 comprises 15 residues. The germline gives CDR1 MNHEY, CDR2 SMNVEV (reference sequence). V lost 6 bases, J lost 0 bases, and 5 bases stayed unmatched. The CDR3 reads CASRRGQLAKNIQYF. The CDR3 bases are TGTGCCAGCAGGAGGGGACAGCTAGCCAAAAACATTCAGTACTTC.

This clonotype was observed many times. The chain couples TRBV12-3 or TRBV12-4 to TRBJ2-1, with 9 bases that match TRBD1. CDR3 length: 15 amino acids. V was pared by 4 bases and J by 1 base, with 2 bases of the junction left unmatched. The CDR3 DNA sequence: TGTGCCAGCAGTTATGGGACAGGGTCCTACAATGAGCAGTTCTTC. Translating it yields CASSYGTGSYNEQFF.

The CDR3, as DNA: TGCGCCAGCACCCCCCTAGCGGGAGGGAACACCGGGGAGCTGTTTTTT. Its protein product is CASTPLAGGNTGELFF. V gene TRBV5-1 combines with J gene TRBJ2-2; TRBD2 matches at 11 bases. This CDR3 has 16 residues. V shed 6 bases, J shed 1 base, and the junction held 5 bases outside the gene matches. Germline V gives CDR1 SGHRS, CDR2 YFSETQ.

This clonotype was seen a few times. V and J are TRBV28 and TRBJ2-2; no clear D gene. From germline, CDR1 is MDHEN and CDR2 SYDVKM. Trimming cost V 6 bases and J 6 bases, with 8 bases left between them. This CDR3 has 12 amino acids. CDR3 in DNA: TGTGCCAGCAGATTAGCTTCCGGGGAGCTGTTTTTT. This translates into CASRLASGELFF.

This chain links TRBV28 with TRBJ2-2; maybe TRBD1 (6 bases). Trimming removed 3 bases at V and 5 bases at J, with 16 bases between. This CDR3 is 16 amino acids long. Per germline, CDR1 MDHEN and CDR2 SYDVKM. CDR3 region: CASSFGSGAWTGELFF. The CDR3 DNA sequence: TGTGCCAGCAGTTTTGGTTCAGGGGCTTGGACCGGGGAGCTGTTTTTT.

The chain carries TRBV5-1 and TRBJ2-1, with D perhaps TRBD2 (7 bases). CDR3 length equals 11 residues. Trimming shortened V by 5 bases and J by 9 bases, and 9 bases separated the two germline ends. Looked up from germline, CDR1 is SGHRS and CDR2 is YFSETQ. The CDR3: CASRRGGEQFF. The CDR3 DNA follows: TGCGCCAGCAGAAGGGGGGGTGAGCAGTTCTTC.

A few counts support this clonotype. The chain has TRBV7-8 and TRBJ1-1; D gene ambiguous. The CDR3 runs to 16 residues. The germline V gene has CDR1 SGHVS and CDR2 FQNEAQ. The V end lost 2 bases, the J end lost 1 base, and 14 bases lay between the germline ends. CDR3 region: CASSLNYRARNTEAFF. The CDR3 coding sequence is TGTGCCAGCAGCTTAAATTACAGAGCCAGGAACACTGAAGCTTTCTTT.